The present T cell receptor (beta chain) was sequenced within a study of T cells expressing NK-cell markers. Study details: The study drew TCR beta repertoires from sorted CD3+CD56+NKG2C+, CD3+CD56+NKG2C- and CD3+CD56-NKG2C+ T cells. The authors sequenced eight donors, of whom seven were HCMV-seropositive and one was seronegative. Study findings and constraints: Top CD8+ clonotypes included the dominant CD3+CD56+NKG2C+ clonotypes in six donors.

TCRdb re-called the 5' RACE reads; every CDR3 protein appears as one record, without DNA. The sample table sets out around 550,000 distinct CDR3 sequences. The CDR3 is 15 amino acids. CDR1 is LGHDT, CDR2 YNNKEL, per germline (reference sequence). As to this clonotype: Its antigen is not identified.

The source material was blood T cells: a sorted CD56 or NKG2C T cell subset, CD4+ or CD8+ T cells, or bulk PBMC T cells (not recorded which). The sequence was obtained from a man between 18 and 35 years old in good health. The J gene is TRBJ2-5, the V gene TRBV3-1; TCRdb outputs TRBD2, but without DNA this stays unchecked. CDR3 sequence reads: CASSQDWSGGETQYF.